The 18 T cell receptor beta chains given below trace back to one sample, sequenced in a study of blood T cell repertoires in COVID-19. The data were produced by immunoSEQ multiplex PCR, yet TCRdb's version contains in-frame clones alone and is incomplete. Altogether over 250,000 clones are present, about 89% being singletons, with the ten largest covering approximately 5.3%. Source material: PBMCs or T cells enriched from blood (not recorded which). The receptors stem from a woman in her 30s who had recovered from COVID-19.

This clone was detected only a few times. The rearrangement uses TRBV27 and TRBJ1-6; D ambiguous. The CDR3 sequence is 13 residues long. V lost 6 bases and J 7 bases, leaving 10 bases between the germline ends. Germline loops: CDR1 MNHEY, CDR2 SMNVEV (reference sequence). This CDR3 reads CASRPPGNSPLHF. The CDR3 DNA reads as TGTGCCAGCAGACCCCCGGGGAATTCACCCCTCCACTTT.

This clone was counted once. The genes are TRBV4-1 and TRBJ2-3, with 7 bases matching TRBD1. CDR3 size: 15 residues. V dropped 0 bases and J dropped 6; count of bases not matched to a gene: 6. Germline CDR1 and CDR2: MGHRA and YSYEKL. This chain's CDR3 is CASSQEYRGLDTQYF. In DNA, the CDR3 is TGCGCCAGCAGCCAAGAGTATAGGGGGCTGGATACGCAGTATTTT.

The V call is TRBV2, the J call TRBJ1-5; 10 nucleotides line up with TRBD1. Germline CDR1 and CDR2: SNHLY and FYNNEI. CDR3 length: 15 amino acids. V lost 4 bases, J lost 3 bases, and 3 bases stayed unmatched. The chain's CDR3 is CASSGTGGYNQPQHF. In DNA form, the CDR3 reads TGTGCCAGCAGTGGGACAGGGGGGTACAATCAGCCCCAGCATTTT.

This chain joins TRBV19 and TRBJ2-2, with D possibly TRBD2 on 5 matching bases. V was cut by 1 base and J by 7 bases, with 13 bases left in between. Germline values: CDR1 LNHDA, CDR2 SQIVND (reference sequence). The CDR3 totals 15 residues. The CDR3 DNA is TGTGCCAGTAGTATAGTGTCGGGATATATCGGGGAGCTGTTTTTT. It is translated as CASSIVSGYIGELFF.

V and J are TRBV11-1 and TRBJ1-2; 7 bases fit TRBD1. V was pared by 0 bases and J by 4 bases, with 2 bases of the junction left unmatched. Germline CDR1 reads SGHAT; CDR2 reads FQDESV (reference sequence). There are 14 residues in the CDR3. The CDR3 is CASSLAAGGYGYTF. CDR3 in DNA: TGTGCCAGCAGCTTAGCGGCAGGGGGCTATGGCTACACCTTC.

This rearrangement joins TRBV29-1 to TRBJ1-1; D is ambiguous. The germline V and J ends were trimmed by 3 bases and 11 bases, with 13 bases remaining between them. Looked up from germline, CDR1 is SQVTM and CDR2 is ANQGSEA. The CDR3 consists of 11 residues. CDR3 in amino acids: CSVEEVSQAFF. In nucleotides, the CDR3 is TGCAGCGTTGAGGAGGTATCGCAGGCTTTCTTT.

This sequence joins TRBV30 and TRBJ1-2; 8 positions agree with TRBD1. The CDR3 has 14 amino acids. Germline assignment: CDR1 GTSNPN and CDR2 SVGIG (reference sequence). With 2 bases clipped from V and 4 bases from J, the junction kept 6 bases outside the gene matches. The CDR3: CAWSPKTGVYGYTF. As DNA, the CDR3 is TGTGCCTGGAGTCCTAAGACAGGGGTCTATGGCTACACCTTC.

This clone was counted a few times. The chain is built from TRBV25-1 and TRBJ1-4, with 8 bases that match TRBD1. The CDR3 has 15 residues. Per germline, CDR1 MGHDK and CDR2 SYGVNS. Unmatched junction bases numbered 5, after V lost 4 bases and J lost 4 bases. The CDR3 region has the DNA TGTGCCAGCAGTGGAACAGGGGGACATAATGAAAAACTGTTTTTT. Protein sequence: CASSGTGGHNEKLFF.

The gene calls are TRBV28 and TRBJ2-3; D is possibly TRBD2 (6 bases). The CDR3 length is 15 residues. With 6 bases removed from V and 2 bases from J, the gap between germline ends came to 15 bases. Germline loops: CDR1 MDHEN, CDR2 SYDVKM. CDR3 loop: CASSLGGFLTDTQYF. The CDR3 DNA reads as TGTGCCAGCAGCCTCGGGGGATTCCTCACAGATACGCAGTATTTT.

The rearrangement links TRBV5-1 to TRBJ1-4, with TRBD1 matching 9 bases. CDR3 size: 16 residues. Trimming cost V 3 bases and J 5 bases; bases outside gene matches: 8. Germline-derived CDR1 and CDR2 are SGHRS and YFSETQ. The CDR3 nucleotides read TGCGCCAGCAGCTCCACGAGACAGGGGGGGAATGAAAAACTGTTTTTT. As protein: CASSSTRQGGNEKLFF.

This chain joins TRBV15 and TRBJ1-3, with D possibly TRBD1 on 5 matching bases. Germline CDR1 reads LNHNV; CDR2 reads YYDKDF (reference sequence). The V gene lost 3 bases and the J gene lost 4 bases, with 13 bases spanning the gap. This CDR3 has 15 amino acids. The CDR3 here is CATSRDPNRGNTIYF. In DNA, the CDR3 is TGTGCCACCAGCAGGGATCCGAACAGGGGAAACACCATATATTTT.

The chain recombines TRBV6-5 with TRBJ2-5, with TRBD1 as a possible D gene (6 bases). V shed 0 bases and J shed 5 bases, with 13 bases lying between them. The CDR3 has 15 residues. The germline V gene has CDR1 MNHEY and CDR2 SVGAGI. The CDR3: CASSYSAGAGETQYF. The CDR3 bases are TGTGCCAGCAGTTACTCAGCAGGGGCCGGGGAGACCCAGTACTTC.

As concerns this clone: Other DNA sequences of this sample code for an identical CDR3. The genes are TRBV5-1 and TRBJ2-3; D remains ambiguous. The V and J ends lost 1 base and 0 bases respectively, with 6 bases between them. This CDR3 is 14 amino acids long. Germline V gives CDR1 SGHRS, CDR2 YFSETQ. The CDR3: CASSLLASTDTQYF. DNA for the CDR3: TGCGCCAGCAGCTTGTTAGCAAGCACAGATACGCAGTATTTT.

The chain is built from TRBV4-1 and TRBJ2-1, with a weak D call TRBD1 (8 bases). Germline values: CDR1 MGHRA, CDR2 YSYEKL. Deletions cut 4 bases from V and 5 bases from J, with 21 bases between. The CDR3 contains 17 residues. CDR3: CASSPLNRGGNHNEQFF. CDR3 coding DNA: TGCGCCAGCAGCCCCTTAAACAGGGGGGGTAATCACAATGAGCAGTTCTTC.

The chain is built from TRBV5-1 and TRBJ2-2, with 9 positions matching TRBD1. The length of the CDR3 is 15 residues. V was pared by 2 bases and J by 6 bases, with 5 bases of the junction left unmatched. Germline V gene lookup returns CDR1 SGHRS and CDR2 YFSETQ. CDR3 DNA sequence: TGCGCCAGCAGCTTCTTGGACAGGGGCGCCGGGGAGCTGTTTTTT. This sequence encodes CASSFLDRGAGELFF.

The chain combines TRBV3-1 (or the pseudogene TRBV3-2) with TRBJ1-4; D perhaps matches TRBD1 (5 bases). CDR3 length: 15 residues. V dropped 0 bases and J dropped 8 bases, with 13 bases sitting between them. Germline CDR1 and CDR2: LGHDT and YNNKEL (reference sequence). CDR3 loop: CASSQEGEADEKLFF. The DNA of the CDR3 is TGTGCCAGCAGCCAAGAAGGGGAAGCCGACGAAAAACTGTTTTTT.

The chain joins TRBV7-8 to TRBJ1-5; D unclear. Germline lookup yields CDR1 SGHVS and CDR2 FQNEAQ. With 5 bases removed from V and 0 bases from J, the gap between germline ends came to 8 bases. CDR3 length: 14 amino acids. In DNA, the CDR3 is TGTGCCAGCAGCCAACACTATAGCAATCAGCCCCAGCATTTT. As protein: CASSQHYSNQPQHF.

The chain joins TRBV7-9 to TRBJ2-1, with D maybe TRBD2 (6 bases). The V end was cut by 1 base, the J end by 5 bases, with 12 bases between. Germline V gives CDR1 SEHNR, CDR2 FQNEAQ (reference sequence). The CDR3 runs 15 residues. The CDR3 coding sequence is TGTGCCAGCAGCTTAGTAGGCGGGGAACACAATGAGCAGTTCTTC. Its protein is CASSLVGGEHNEQFF.